This TCR beta chain was found in a study of blood T cell repertoires in COVID-19. The table came from immunoSEQ multiplex PCR; TCRdb's copy has only in-frame clones and leaves some out. This table has approximately 150,000 clones, over 75% appearing once. The CDR3 totals 16 residues. Per germline, CDR1 LNHDA and CDR2 SQIVND (reference sequence). V dropped 2 bases and J dropped 1 base, with 14 bases sitting between them. This TCR was recovered from a man aged 65 to 85 with acute or convalescent COVID-19. The chain carries TRBV19 and TRBJ1-1; D ambiguous. Sequenced material: peripheral blood. The CDR3 region has the DNA TGTGCCAGTAGTATAAGGGAGACCGCTCGGAACACTGAAGCTTTCTTT. Amino acid sequence: CASSIRETARNTEAFF. The complete variable domain, with remaining parts taken from reference TRBV19 and TRBJ1-1, reads DGGITQSPKYLFRKEGQNVTLSCEQNLNHDAMYWYRQDPGQGLRLIYYSQIVNDFQKGDIAEGYSVSREKKESFPLTVTSAQKNPTAFYLCASSIRETARNTEAFFGQGTRLTVV.